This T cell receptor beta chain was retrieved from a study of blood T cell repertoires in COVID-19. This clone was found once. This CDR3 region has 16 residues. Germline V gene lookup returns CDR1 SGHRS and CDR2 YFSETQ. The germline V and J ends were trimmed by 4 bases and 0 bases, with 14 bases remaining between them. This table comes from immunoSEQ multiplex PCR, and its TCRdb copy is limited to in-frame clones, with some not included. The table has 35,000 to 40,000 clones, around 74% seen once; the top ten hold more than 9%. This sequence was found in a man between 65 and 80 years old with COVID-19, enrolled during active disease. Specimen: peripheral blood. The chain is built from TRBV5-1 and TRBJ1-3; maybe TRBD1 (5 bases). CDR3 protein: CASSPGRGISGNTIYF. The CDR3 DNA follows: TGCGCCAGCAGCCCAGGGAGGGGAATCTCTGGAAACACCATATATTTT.